This is a list of T cell receptor beta chains from one sample in a study of T cell repertoires in cytomegalovirus infection. Their antigen targets remain unknown. MiXCR, applied by TCRdb to the reads, yields one record per CDR3 protein. The data contain some 590,000 distinct CDR3 sequences, about 40% of them singletons. This sample comprised cultured PBMCs, obtained from culture after CMV antigen stimulation. The source of these receptors is a human donor in good health (CMV status not recorded). Some clones in this sample may be carry-over from other donors' samples. CDR3s include the opening cysteine and the closing phenylalanine or tryptophan. Each record gives: CDR3 protein, CDR3 DNA, V gene, J gene, clone size, D gene. The D gene is left open where the match is weak. Size tells how often a clone was seen (once, few, many) or the class of an expanded clone, and some rows leave it out.

CATSRDLTVAGSTGELFF,TGTGCCACCAGCAGAGATCTCACGGTAGCGGGATCGACCGGGGAGCTGTTTTTT,TRBV15,TRBJ2-2,.,TRBD2
CASSIRTEALVDYGYTF,TGTGCCAGTAGTATTCGGACAGAGGCTTTGGTGGACTATGGCTACACCTTC,TRBV19,TRBJ1-2,.,.
CASSEWGPNTGELFF,TGTGCCAGCAGTGAATGGGGGCCGAACACCGGGGAGCTGTTTTTT,TRBV6-2/TRBV6-3,TRBJ2-2,.,.
CASSAPLKDSSYGYTF,TGTGCCAGCAGCGCACCACTCAAGGACAGCTCCTATGGCTACACCTTC,TRBV9,TRBJ1-2,few,.
CASSDYSGEREQYF,TGCGCCAGCAGTGATTATTCGGGGGAGCGGGAGCAGTACTTC,TRBV10-2,TRBJ2-7,once,.
CATLRAEPDSGANVLTF,TGTGCCACGCTGCGGGCAGAGCCCGACTCTGGGGCCAACGTCCTGACTTTC,TRBV12-3/TRBV12-4,TRBJ2-6,.,.
CASSWASVLDTQYF,TGTGCCAGCAGTTGGGCTAGCGTTCTAGATACGCAGTATTTT,TRBV12-3/TRBV12-4,TRBJ2-3,few,.
CASSLVWGSEQYF,TGTGCCAGCAGCTTAGTGTGGGGGAGCGAGCAGTACTTC,TRBV7-2,TRBJ2-7,few,.
CASSFLQGEEQFF,TGTGCCAGCAGCTTTTTGCAGGGGGAAGAGCAGTTCTTC,TRBV7-2,TRBJ2-1,many,TRBD1
CASSGSGRGYEQYF,TGTGCCAGCAGCGGGAGCGGGAGGGGCTACGAGCAGTACTTC,TRBV9,TRBJ2-7,.,TRBD2
CASSYIPGAYEQYF,TGTGCCAGCAGTTACATTCCGGGGGCTTACGAGCAGTACTTC,TRBV6-6,TRBJ2-7,.,.
CASNVRGAINEQFF,TGTGCCAGCAATGTCCGGGGGGCGATTAATGAGCAGTTCTTC,TRBV2,TRBJ2-1,.,.
CASSPSSYSGANVLTF,TGCGCCAGCAGCCCTAGTAGTTACTCTGGGGCCAACGTCCTGACTTTC,TRBV5-1,TRBJ2-6,.,.
CASSLRADNQPQHF,TGTGCCAGCAGCTTACGGGCAGACAATCAGCCCCAGCATTTT,TRBV7-8,TRBJ1-5,.,.
CASSDEQRTGLEYF,TGTGCCAGCAGTGATGAACAACGGACAGGGTTGGAGTACTTC,TRBV2,TRBJ2-7,few,TRBD1
CASTMDAGEAFF,TGTGCCAGTACCATGGACGCCGGTGAAGCTTTCTTT,TRBV19,TRBJ1-1,.,.
CASSLEGTGTVEQYF,TGTGCCAGCAGCTTAGAAGGGACAGGGACGGTCGAGCAGTACTTC,TRBV7-2,TRBJ2-7,few,TRBD1
CASSTGTGQPQHF,TGTGCCAGCAGCACAGGGACGGGGCAGCCCCAGCATTTT,TRBV7-4,TRBJ1-5,.,.
CAISQGTDTQYF,TGTGCCATCAGCCAGGGGACGGATACGCAGTATTTT,TRBV10-3,TRBJ2-3,few,.
CASSSYLQETQYF,TGTGCCAGCAGTTCCTATTTACAGGAGACCCAGTACTTC,TRBV6-2/TRBV6-3,TRBJ2-5,.,.
CASSLVGGRARATDIQYF,TGTGCCAGCAGCTTAGTAGGAGGCAGGGCCCGCGCGACTGACATTCAGTACTTC,TRBV7-6,TRBJ2-4,.,.
CASSVDAGGNTGELFF,TGTGCCAGCAGCGTAGATGCAGGGGGCAACACCGGGGAGCTGTTTTTT,TRBV9,TRBJ2-2,.,TRBD1
CASSRIGLAGGEFF,TGTGCCAGCAGCCGGATCGGACTAGCGGGGGGTGAATTCTTC,TRBV7-2,TRBJ2-1,.,TRBD2
CASSLRDGGSTGELFF,TGTGCCAGCAGCTTACGGGACGGGGGCAGCACCGGGGAGCTGTTTTTT,TRBV7-6,TRBJ2-2,.,.
CASSFGGYTEAFF,TGTGCCAGCAGCTTCGGGGGGTACACTGAAGCTTTCTTT,TRBV7-2,TRBJ1-1,many,.
CASSLGPGQTSTDTQYF,TGTGCCAGCAGCTTGGGCCCCGGACAGACAAGCACAGATACGCAGTATTTT,TRBV5-6,TRBJ2-3,.,.
CASRGTGASYEQYF,TGTGCCAGCAGGGGGACAGGGGCGTCCTACGAGCAGTACTTC,TRBV6-1,TRBJ2-7,few,TRBD1
CASRDGGSSTDTQYF,TGTGCCAGCAGGGATGGGGGATCTAGCACAGATACGCAGTATTTT,TRBV5-4,TRBJ2-3,once,.
CATEQGLVVTGELFF,TGTGCCACCGAACAGGGTTTGGTCGTAACCGGGGAGCTGTTTTTT,TRBV28,TRBJ2-2,.,.